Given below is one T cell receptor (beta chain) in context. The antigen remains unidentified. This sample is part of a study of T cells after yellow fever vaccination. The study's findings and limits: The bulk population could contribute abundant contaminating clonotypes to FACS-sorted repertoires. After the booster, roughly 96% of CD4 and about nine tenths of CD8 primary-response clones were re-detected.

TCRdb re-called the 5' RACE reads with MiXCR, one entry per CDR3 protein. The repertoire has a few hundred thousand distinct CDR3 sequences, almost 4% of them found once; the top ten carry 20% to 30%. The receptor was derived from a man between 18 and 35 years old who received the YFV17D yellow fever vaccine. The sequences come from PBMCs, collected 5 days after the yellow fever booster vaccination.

As DNA, the CDR3 is TGCGCCAGCAGCCAAGGGTGGAGGGGCAGGGACCTTTCTGGAAACACCATATATTTT. It yields the protein CASSQGWRGRDLSGNTIYF. The V call is TRBV4-3, the J call TRBJ1-3; D possibly corresponds to TRBD1 (5 bases). CDR3 size: 19 residues. V lost 1 base and J lost 1, with 20 bases in between. The germline CDR1 and CDR2 sequences are LGHNA and YSLEER.